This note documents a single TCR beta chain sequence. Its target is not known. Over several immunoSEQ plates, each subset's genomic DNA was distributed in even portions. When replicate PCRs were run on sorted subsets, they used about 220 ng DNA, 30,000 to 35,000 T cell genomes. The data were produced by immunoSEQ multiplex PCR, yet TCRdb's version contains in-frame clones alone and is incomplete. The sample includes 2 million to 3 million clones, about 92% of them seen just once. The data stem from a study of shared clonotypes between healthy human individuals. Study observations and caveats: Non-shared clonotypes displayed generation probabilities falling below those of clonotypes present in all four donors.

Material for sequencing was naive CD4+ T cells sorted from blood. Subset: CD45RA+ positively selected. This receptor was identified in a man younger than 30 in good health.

The CDR3 DNA reads TGTGCCAGCACCCCGCCAAGGCCGGGGGGAAACACCATATATTTT. Residues: CASTPPRPGGNTIYF. J is TRBJ1-3 and V is TRBV6-6; D remains unclear. Germline V lookup: CDR1 MNHNY, CDR2 SVGAGI (reference sequence). The CDR3 has 15 amino acids. V was clipped by 7 bases and J by 4 bases, with 17 bases between them.